One sample yielded the 14 T cell receptor beta chains listed below, sequenced in a study of T cell responses to AZD1222 COVID-19 vaccine. Assay used: immunoSEQ multiplex PCR; TCRdb lists only in-frame clones, some missing. The top ten clones hold over 2% of a sample with some 89,000 clones, about nine tenths of them seen once. Sequencing was performed on peripheral blood, taken on day 0 of AZD1222 vaccination. The receptors stem from an adult in good health.

This clone has only a few counts. The chain has TRBV5-6 and TRBJ1-4; 7 bases are shared with TRBD1. The CDR3 spans 15 residues. Germline trimming cut 2 bases from V and 4 bases from J; bases unmatched to any gene: 5. Germline V gene data show CDR1 as SGHDT and CDR2 as YYEEEE. The DNA for the CDR3 is TGTGCCAGCAGCTTAAGGGGGCCAGGTAATGAAAAACTGTTTTTT. Translating it yields CASSLRGPGNEKLFF.

The chain employs TRBV19 and TRBJ1-5, with D possibly being TRBD1 (5 bases). The length of the CDR3 is 14 residues. Germline V gene sequence: CDR1 LNHDA, CDR2 SQIVND (reference sequence). Trimming took 4 bases from V and 5 from J, leaving 12 bases between them. DNA for the CDR3: TGTGCCAGTAGTAGGGCAGGGTACGATCAGCCCCAGCATTTT. Translated, it gives CASSRAGYDQPQHF.

This clone was picked up a small number of times. In DNA form, the CDR3 reads TGTGCCAGCAGCCGCTCGTCCCTAAACACCGGGGAGCTGTTTTTT. It is translated as CASSRSSLNTGELFF. The rearrangement uses TRBV14 and TRBJ2-2, with D uncertain. The CDR3 length is 15 residues. V gave up 4 bases and J gave up 2 bases, with 11 bases separating them. The V gene's germline CDR1 is SGHDN and CDR2 FVKESK.

This chain joins TRBV11-2 and TRBJ2-5; D perhaps matches TRBD2 (6 bases). The CDR3 has 16 residues. V lost 5 bases and J lost 2, with 18 bases in between. Per the germline V gene, CDR1 is SGHAT and CDR2 is FQNNGV. DNA of the CDR3: TGTGCCAGCAGCCCTGGGACTCCAACACGGCAAGAGACCCAGTACTTC. The encoded protein is CASSPGTPTRQETQYF.

The rearrangement links TRBV5-5 to TRBJ1-2; a possible D gene is TRBD1 (6 bases). Germline CDR1 and CDR2: SGHKS and YYEKEE (reference sequence). The ends were cut back, 4 bases at V and 3 bases at J, with 13 bases in the middle. This CDR3 is 14 amino acids long. DNA for the CDR3: TGTGCCAGCAGCAGCATCAGGGGTGACTATGGCTACACCTTC. This encodes CASSSIRGDYGYTF.

V usage is TRBV28 and J usage is TRBJ2-5; D is possibly TRBD1 (5 bases). The germline V gene encodes CDR1 MDHEN and CDR2 SYDVKM. This CDR3 spans 12 amino acids. V was shortened by 7 bases and J by 2 bases, with 8 bases between the two germline ends. The CDR3 is CASMDTQETQYF. Here the CDR3 DNA reads TGTGCCAGCATGGACACTCAAGAGACCCAGTACTTC.

This sequence joins TRBV28 and TRBJ1-6; no reliable D call. The CDR3 is 15 residues long. V shed 4 bases and J shed 0 bases, with 7 bases lying between them. Germline V gives CDR1 MDHEN, CDR2 SYDVKM. Written as DNA, the CDR3 is TGTGCCAGCAGTTCCCCGAGCTCCTATAATTCACCCCTCCACTTT. This gives the protein CASSSPSSYNSPLHF.

J is TRBJ1-3 and V is TRBV14; D remains ambiguous. CDR1 is SGHDN, CDR2 FVKESK, per germline. The CDR3 spans 12 residues. Trimming pared 0 bases from V and 4 bases from J, leaving 1 base between. The CDR3 region is CASSQDGNTIYF. In DNA form, the CDR3 reads TGTGCCAGCAGCCAAGACGGAAACACCATATATTTT. The full variable domain, with the rest looked up from reference TRBV14 and TRBJ1-3, is EAGVTQFPSHSVIEKGQTVTLRCDPISGHDNLYWYRRVMGKEIKFLLHFVKESKQDESGMPNNRFLAERTGGTYSTLKVQPAELEDSGVYFCASSQDGNTIYFGEGSWLTVV.

This clone came up once. The chain links TRBV14 to TRBJ1-6; TRBD1 matches at 8 bases. Germline loops: CDR1 SGHDN, CDR2 FVKESK. This CDR3 spans 13 amino acids. Unmatched junction bases numbered 6, after V lost 8 bases and J lost 9 bases. The CDR3 region has the DNA TGTGCCAGCCAGGCACAGGGGGTTTCACCCCTCCACTTT. Residues: CASQAQGVSPLHF.

This rearrangement joins TRBV18 to TRBJ1-5; D might be TRBD1 (6 bases). Germline V lookup: CDR1 KGHSH, CDR2 LQKENI. Between the trimmed V and J ends, which lost 2 bases and 5 bases, there was a span of 10 bases. This CDR3 spans 14 amino acids. CDR3 sequence: CASSPRGSYQPQHF. Here the CDR3 DNA reads TGTGCCAGCTCACCAAGGGGGTCGTATCAGCCCCAGCATTTT. Full variable domain (outside the CDR3, taken from reference TRBV18 and TRBJ1-5): NAGVMQNPRHLVRRRGQEARLRCSPMKGHSHVYWYRQLPEEGLKFMVYLQKENIIDESGMPKERFSAEFPKEGPSILRIQQVVRGDSAAYFCASSPRGSYQPQHFGDGTRLSIL.

In its sample, this clone was seen once. V is TRBV7-2 and J is TRBJ2-5; D possibly matches TRBD1 or TRBD2 (5 bases each). CDR3 size: 13 residues. Trimming took off 3 bases at V and 5 bases at J, with 10 bases between the two ends. The germline gives CDR1 SGHTA, CDR2 FQGNSA. CDR3: CASSLRREETQYF. In DNA form, the CDR3 reads TGTGCCAGCAGCTTGCGCAGGGAGGAGACCCAGTACTTC.

The gene calls are TRBV18 and TRBJ2-7; 7 nucleotides align to TRBD1. The CDR3 is 17 amino acids. J gave up 0 bases and V 0 bases, and 8 bases lay outside the gene matches. Germline CDR1 reads KGHSH; CDR2 reads LQKENI. This CDR3 reads CASSPPVGQSSSYEQYF. DNA for the CDR3: TGTGCCAGCTCACCACCGGTGGGACAGTCGAGCTCCTACGAGCAGTACTTC.

The rearrangement uses TRBV27 and TRBJ2-7; a possible D gene is TRBD2 (5 bases). Germline values: CDR1 MNHEY, CDR2 SMNVEV (reference sequence). V was trimmed by 4 bases and J by 6 bases, leaving 13 bases between them. This CDR3 is 13 amino acids long. In DNA, the CDR3 is TGTGCCAGCAGTTCCCTAGCCAGAGGCGAGCAGTACTTC. Its protein product is CASSSLARGEQYF.

V gene TRBV5-1 combines with J gene TRBJ2-1; D is possibly TRBD2 (5 bases). Germline assignment: CDR1 SGHRS and CDR2 YFSETQ. This CDR3 contains 14 residues. Deletions cut 1 base from V and 8 bases from J, with 13 bases between. The CDR3 region has the DNA TGCGCCAGCAGCTTGCCTAGCCCCTCCGATGAGCAGTTCTTC. This encodes CASSLPSPSDEQFF.